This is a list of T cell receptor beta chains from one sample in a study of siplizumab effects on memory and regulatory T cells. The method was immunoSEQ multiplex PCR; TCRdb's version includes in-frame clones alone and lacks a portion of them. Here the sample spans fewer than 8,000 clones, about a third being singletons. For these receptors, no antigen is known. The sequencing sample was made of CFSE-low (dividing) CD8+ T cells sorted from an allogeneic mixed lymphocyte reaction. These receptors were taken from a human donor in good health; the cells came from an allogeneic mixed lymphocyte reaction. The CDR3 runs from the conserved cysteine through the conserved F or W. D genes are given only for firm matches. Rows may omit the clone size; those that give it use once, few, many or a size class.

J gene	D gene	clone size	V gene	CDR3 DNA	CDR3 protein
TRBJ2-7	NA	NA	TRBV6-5	TGTGCCAGCAGTTACTCTTGGGGGACACCCCTCGAGCAGTACTTC	CASSYSWGTPLEQYF
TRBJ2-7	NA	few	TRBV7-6	TGTGCCAGCAGCTACGGGGGTAAGACCTACGAGCAGTACTTC	CASSYGGKTYEQYF
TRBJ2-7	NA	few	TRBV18	TGTGCCAGCTCCCATGAACCGAAGTCCAGGAAAGCCGGATTATACGAGCAGTACTTC	CASSHEPKSRKAGLYEQYF
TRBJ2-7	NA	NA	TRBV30	TGTGCCTGGAGTGTGACGAGTGCCTACGAGCAGTACTTC	CAWSVTSAYEQYF
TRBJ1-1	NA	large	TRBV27	TGTGCCAGCAGTTTTACAGGGAACACTGAAGCTTTCTTT	CASSFTGNTEAFF
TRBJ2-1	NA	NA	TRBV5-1	TGCGCCAGCAGCTTGGGACAGAGCTCCTACAATGAGCAGTTCTTC	CASSLGQSSYNEQFF
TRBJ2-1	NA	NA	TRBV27	TGTGCCAGCAGTTTCCGGGACCCTCTAAATGAGCAGTTCTTC	CASSFRDPLNEQFF
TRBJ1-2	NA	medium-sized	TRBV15	TGTGCCACCAGCAGAGTCCATAACCCGTATGGCTACACCTTC	CATSRVHNPYGYTF
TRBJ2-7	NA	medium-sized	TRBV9	TGTGCCAGCAGCCCAATCCAGGGGAGTCTCTCCGAGCAGTACTTC	CASSPIQGSLSEQYF
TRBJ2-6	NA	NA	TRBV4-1	TGCGCCAGCAGGGGGGAGCGGGACACGGGAATTTCTGGGGCCAATGTCCTGACTTTC	CASRGERDTGISGANVLTF
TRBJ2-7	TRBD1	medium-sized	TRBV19	TGTGCCAGTAGCTGGACAGGGGAGTACGAGCAGTACTTC	CASSWTGEYEQYF
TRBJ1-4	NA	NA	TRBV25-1	TGTGCCAGCAGAGAGGGTTATGAAAAACTGTTTTTT	CASREGYEKLFF
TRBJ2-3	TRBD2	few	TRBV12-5	TGTGCTAGTGGTCCGCCCGGGAGGCCAGATACGCAGTATTTT	CASGPPGRPDTQYF
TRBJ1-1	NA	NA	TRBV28	TGTGCCAGCAGTCTCAGTGGTAGCGGGGTAGGCACTGAAGCTTTCTTT	CASSLSGSGVGTEAFF
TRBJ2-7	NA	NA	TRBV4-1	TGCGCCAGCAGCCTCGCGGACACCATCTCCTACGAGCAGTACTTC	CASSLADTISYEQYF
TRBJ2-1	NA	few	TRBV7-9	TGTGCCAGCAGCTCCTTCAGGACGGTTTTAAAGTTCTTC	CASSSFRTVLKFF
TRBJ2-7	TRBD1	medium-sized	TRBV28	TGTGCCAGCAGTTTAGTAGGGACAGGGGCCTACGAGCAGTACTTC	CASSLVGTGAYEQYF
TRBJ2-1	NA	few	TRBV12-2	TGTGCCAGCAGCCCGGGGACAGGGAGCAATGAGCAGTTCTTC	CASSPGTGSNEQFF
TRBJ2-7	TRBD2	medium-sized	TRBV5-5	TGTGCCAGCAGTCAAGGTGTACTAGCGGCTTACGAGCAGTACTTC	CASSQGVLAAYEQYF
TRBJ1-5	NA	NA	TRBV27	TGTGCCAGCAGTTCAATTAGCGGTAGCAATCAGCCCCAGCATTTT	CASSSISGSNQPQHF
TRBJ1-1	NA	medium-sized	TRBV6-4	TGTGCCAGCAGTGACGAGGGGGGGGAAACTGAAGCTTTCTTT	CASSDEGGETEAFF
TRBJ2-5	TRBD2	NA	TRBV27	TGTGCCAGCAGTTTATACCTAGCGGGGCAAGAGACCCAGTACTTC	CASSLYLAGQETQYF
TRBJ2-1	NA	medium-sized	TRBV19	TGTGCCAGTAGTAACAATAACGGGGGGCAAGCTTACAATGAGCAGTTCTTC	CASSNNNGGQAYNEQFF
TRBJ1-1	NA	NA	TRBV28	TGTGCCAGCAGACTATTCGGGGGTGACAACACTGAAGCTTTCTTT	CASRLFGGDNTEAFF
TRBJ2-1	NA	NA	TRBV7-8	TGTGCCAGCCAAAGTAGGGACTTATCCGTCGCGTTCTTC	CASQSRDLSVAFF
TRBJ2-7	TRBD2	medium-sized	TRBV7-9	TGTGCCAGCAGCCGAACGGGAGGGCCTGCCTACGAGCAGTACTTC	CASSRTGGPAYEQYF